Below, 24 T cell receptor beta chains from the same sample are listed, as sequenced in a study of blood T cell repertoires in COVID-19. TCRdb keeps only in-frame clones here, not all; method: immunoSEQ multiplex PCR. Of about 78,000 clones detected, over 75% appear once; the ten largest clones hold less than 10%. Sequencing was performed on peripheral blood. These receptors originate from a human donor in a cohort sampled during active COVID-19.

The rearrangement uses TRBV7-2 and TRBJ1-3; 8 bases align to TRBD1. After removal of 0 bases from V and 2 bases from J, the junction contained 3 bases not matched to a gene. This CDR3 has 16 residues. Germline lookup yields CDR1 SGHTA and CDR2 FQGNSA. Written as DNA, the CDR3 is TGTGCCAGCAGCTTAGCGGCAGGGGGCACTGGAAACACCATATATTTT. As protein: CASSLAAGGTGNTIYF.

This chain uses TRBV10-2 with TRBJ1-6; D may be TRBD1 (5 bases). V lost 6 bases to trimming and J lost 10 bases, with 16 bases between them. The germline V gene has CDR1 WSHSY and CDR2 SAAADI. CDR3 size: 14 residues. CDR3 coding DNA: TGCGCCAGCAGCGTAACAGGATTTGGATCACCCCTCCACTTT. Amino acid sequence: CASSVTGFGSPLHF.

The chain has TRBV13 and TRBJ2-1; the D gene is possibly TRBD2 (7 bases). Germline V CDR1 and CDR2: PRHDT, FYEKMQ (reference sequence). CDR3 length: 12 amino acids. The V gene lost 1 base and the J gene lost 10 bases, with 8 bases spanning the gap. CDR3 bases: TGTGCCAGCAGCTTAGCGGGGGGCGAGCAGTTCTTC. Its translation: CASSLAGGEQFF.

This sequence joins TRBV6-6 and TRBJ1-2; D unresolved. This CDR3 has 15 amino acids. Looked up from germline, CDR1 is MNHNY and CDR2 is SVGAGI (reference sequence). V was shortened by 2 bases and J by 4 bases, with 14 bases between the two germline ends. As DNA, the CDR3 is TGTGCCAGCAGTTACAGCCTAAATGCCCCCTATGGCTACACCTTC. It encodes CASSYSLNAPYGYTF.

V is TRBV2 and J is TRBJ2-5, with 7 nucleotides matching TRBD2. CDR3 size: 13 residues. V lost 6 bases to trimming and J lost 9 bases; unmatched junction nucleotides: 10. Per the germline V gene, CDR1 is SNHLY and CDR2 is FYNNEI. CDR3 in amino acids: CASRGQGGMAQYF. In DNA, the CDR3 is TGTGCCAGCAGGGGTCAGGGAGGGATGGCCCAGTACTTC.

The chain combines TRBV5-4 with TRBJ1-3; 7 positions match TRBD1. V lost 0 bases to trimming and J lost 14 bases; unmatched junction nucleotides: 5. The CDR3 has 12 amino acids. Looked up from germline, CDR1 is SGHNT and CDR2 is YYREEE (reference sequence). CDR3 bases: TGTGCCAGCAGCTTGGAGGGGGCAGGACTATATTTT. Encoded protein: CASSLEGAGLYF.

With regard to this clone: Other DNA sequences within the sample encode an identical CDR3. The chain couples TRBV13 to TRBJ2-5; 10 bases are a match to TRBD2. Germline V gene sequence: CDR1 PRHDT, CDR2 FYEKMQ (reference sequence). J gave up 5 bases and V 8 bases, and 8 bases lay outside the gene matches. The CDR3 contains 14 residues. CDR3 in amino acids: CASGERGGRETQYF. CDR3 nucleotide sequence: TGTGCCAGCGGGGAGCGGGGGGGGCGGGAGACCCAGTACTTC.

This chain uses TRBV2 with TRBJ2-7; 10 nucleotides match TRBD2. The trim removed 0 bases at V and 6 bases at J, leaving 5 bases unmatched. The germline V gene has CDR1 SNHLY and CDR2 FYNNEI. The CDR3 length is 15 residues. This CDR3 reads CASSEASGGASEQYF. CDR3 nucleotide sequence: TGTGCCAGCAGTGAAGCGAGCGGGGGGGCTTCCGAGCAGTACTTC.

This clone was detected a few times. The rearrangement links TRBV30 to TRBJ1-3; tentatively, D is TRBD1 (5 bases). The germline V gene has CDR1 GTSNPN and CDR2 SVGIG (reference sequence). Trimming took off 3 bases at V and 4 bases at J, with 16 bases between the two ends. The CDR3 sequence is 15 residues long. In DNA form, the CDR3 reads TGTGCCTGGAGCGCTGGGACCGCGGGAGGAAACACCATATATTTT. As protein: CAWSAGTAGGNTIYF.

This chain links TRBV5-1 with TRBJ2-7; 8 bases agree with TRBD1. Germline trimming cut 3 bases from V and 2 bases from J; bases unmatched to any gene: 4. Per the germline V gene, CDR1 is SGHRS and CDR2 is YFSETQ. This CDR3 comprises 14 residues. DNA of the CDR3: TGCGCCAGCAGCTGGCCGGGACAGGCCTACGAGCAGTACTTC. The encoded protein is CASSWPGQAYEQYF. The full variable domain, in which reference TRBV5-1 and TRBJ2-7 provide the parts outside the CDR3, is KAGVTQTPRYLIKTRGQQVTLSCSPISGHRSVSWYQQTPGQGLQFLFEYFSETQRNKGNFPGRFSGRQFSNSRSEMNVSTLELGDSALYLCASSWPGQAYEQYFGPGTRLTVT.

The chain uses TRBV11-2 and TRBJ2-1; D might be TRBD2 (6 bases). Trimming shortened V by 4 bases and J by 9 bases, and 10 bases separated the two germline ends. The CDR3 loop spans 12 amino acids. Germline values: CDR1 SGHAT, CDR2 FQNNGV. This CDR3 reads CASSYRGGEQFF. The CDR3 DNA sequence: TGTGCCAGCAGCTACCGGGGAGGTGAGCAGTTCTTC.

This chain's CDR3 is CASSLVSGVLQETQYF. The CDR3 nucleotides are TGTGCCAGCAGCTTAGTGTCGGGGGTACTACAAGAGACCCAGTACTTC. The chain combines TRBV7-2 with TRBJ2-5; tentatively, D is TRBD2 (6 bases). Trimming cost V 1 base and J 2 bases, with 14 bases left between them. The CDR3 totals 16 residues. The germline gives CDR1 SGHTA, CDR2 FQGNSA. The full variable domain, with the rest looked up from reference TRBV7-2 and TRBJ2-5, is GAGVSQSPSNKVTEKGKDVELRCDPISGHTALYWYRQSLGQGLEFLIYFQGNSAPDKSGLPSDRFSAERTGGSVSTLTIQRTQQEDSAVYLCASSLVSGVLQETQYFGPGTRLLVL.

The CDR3 sequence: CASSFIPGFSGNTIYF. The DNA for the CDR3 is TGTGCCAGCAGTTTTATACCGGGTTTCTCTGGAAACACCATATATTTT. This chain connects TRBV6-5 to TRBJ1-3; the D is unclear. The CDR3 spans 16 residues. V lost 4 bases to trimming and J lost 0 bases, with 13 bases between them. CDR1 and CDR2 from the germline V gene are MNHEY and SVGAGI.

This chain connects TRBV30 to TRBJ2-5, with 10 bases matching TRBD2. The CDR3 covers 15 residues. J gave up 5 bases and V 4 bases, and 10 bases lay outside the gene matches. The germline CDR1 and CDR2 sequences are GTSNPN and SVGIG (reference sequence). The CDR3 reads CAWTPLAGAWETQYF. The CDR3 DNA sequence: TGTGCCTGGACCCCCCTAGCGGGGGCCTGGGAGACCCAGTACTTC.

The gene calls are TRBV10-2 and TRBJ1-4; 9 bases are a match to TRBD1. Germline trimming cut 3 bases from V and 0 bases from J; bases unmatched to any gene: 5. The CDR3 has 17 residues. Germline V gene data show CDR1 as WSHSY and CDR2 as SAAADI. The DNA for the CDR3 is TGCGCCAGCAGTGACGACAGGGGGTATTCAACTAATGAAAAACTGTTTTTT. This sequence encodes CASSDDRGYSTNEKLFF.

This clone was seen a single time. V usage is TRBV15 and J usage is TRBJ1-6; 7 nucleotides line up with TRBD1. This CDR3 has 14 amino acids. V shed 3 bases and J 7 bases; nucleotides not matched to a gene: 3. Germline CDR1 is LNHNV and CDR2 is YYDKDF (reference sequence). The CDR3 spells CATSRDRLNSPLHF. The CDR3 DNA follows: TGTGCCACCAGCAGGGACAGGTTGAATTCACCCCTCCACTTT.

V is TRBV6-6 and J is TRBJ1-3, with a tentative D call TRBD1 (5 bases). The CDR3 runs 15 residues. Trimming removed 2 bases at V and 2 bases at J, with 10 bases between. Germline V lookup: CDR1 MNHNY, CDR2 SVGAGI (reference sequence). The CDR3 sequence is CASSYKGLPGNTIYF. Written as DNA, the CDR3 is TGTGCCAGCAGTTACAAGGGGCTCCCTGGAAACACCATATATTTT.

The rearrangement links TRBV2 to TRBJ1-2; TRBD1 matches 7 bases. Losses at the gene ends were 4 bases for V and 5 bases for J; bases not matched to a gene: 7. Germline V gene data show CDR1 as SNHLY and CDR2 as FYNNEI. There are 14 residues in the CDR3. The CDR3 DNA follows: TGTGCCAGCAGTGTAAAGGGGGCGCGTTATGGCTACACCTTC. It encodes CASSVKGARYGYTF.

This clone showed up just a few times. This chain links TRBV6-5 with TRBJ2-5, with TRBD2 identical over 7 bases. Germline-derived CDR1 and CDR2 are MNHEY and SVGAGI. The CDR3 consists of 14 residues. The V gene end was trimmed by 6 bases and the J gene end by 5 bases; junction bases not matched to a gene: 9. In DNA form, the CDR3 reads TGTGCCAGCAGAGACCCGGGGGGTTTGGAGACCCAGTACTTC. It encodes CASRDPGGLETQYF.

V usage is TRBV5-8 and J usage is TRBJ1-5, with 7 bases identical to TRBD1. The V gene's germline CDR1 is SGHTS and CDR2 YDEGEE. The CDR3 runs to 14 residues. After removal of 4 bases from V and 5 bases from J, the junction contained 6 bases not matched to a gene. The CDR3, as DNA: TGTGCCAGCAGCACCCGGACAGGCCATCAGCCCCAGCATTTT. This codes for CASSTRTGHQPQHF.

The rearrangement joins TRBV18 to TRBJ1-1, with D maybe TRBD1 (5 bases). CDR1 and CDR2 from the germline V gene are KGHSH and LQKENI. Trimming pared 2 bases from V and 4 bases from J, leaving 17 bases between. The CDR3 runs to 16 residues. In DNA form, the CDR3 reads TGTGCCAGCTCACCAGTGACTGTGGCAGGGCTCACTGAAGCTTTCTTT. It codes for CASSPVTVAGLTEAFF.

The chain joins TRBV28 to TRBJ1-1, with TRBD1 identical over 10 bases. The germline gives CDR1 MDHEN, CDR2 SYDVKM. CDR3 length: 19 residues. V trimming: 10 bases; J trimming: 5 bases; junction bases outside the gene matches: 25. The CDR3 here is CATLPLIWTGGLLRTEAFF. In nucleotides, the CDR3 is TGTGCCACTCTTCCTTTAATATGGACAGGGGGGTTGTTAAGGACTGAAGCTTTCTTT.

The chain links TRBV7-3 to TRBJ2-7, with a possible D match to TRBD1 (5 bases). The V gene's germline CDR1 is SGHTA and CDR2 FQGTGA. The CDR3 covers 13 residues. Trimming shortened V by 5 bases and J by 6 bases, and 14 bases separated the two germline ends. CDR3 sequence (DNA): TGTGCCAGCAGCCTTCCAGGGCTGGGCGAGCAGTACTTC. Translated, it gives CASSLPGLGEQYF. Together with reference TRBV7-3 and TRBJ2-7, the CDR3 gives the full variable domain: GAGVSQTPSNKVTEKGKYVELRCDPISGHTALYWYRQSLGQGPEFLIYFQGTGAADDSGLPNDRFFAVRPEGSVSTLKIQRTERGDSAVYLCASSLPGLGEQYFGPGTRLTVT.

The gene calls are TRBV19 and TRBJ1-1; the D gene is possibly TRBD1 (6 bases). CDR3 length: 14 residues. In germline, CDR1 is LNHDA, CDR2 SQIVND (reference sequence). V was trimmed by 1 base and J by 11 bases, leaving 17 bases between them. CDR3 nucleotides: TGTGCCAGTAGTATAGTTAAGCAGGGGAAAGCGGCTTTCTTT. Translated: CASSIVKQGKAAFF.